The source of this TCR beta chain is a study of T cell responses to AZD1222 COVID-19 vaccine. Using immunoSEQ multiplex PCR, the repertoire was profiled, and TCRdb retains in-frame clones only, with some absent. The sample yields about 100,000 clones, about 90% seen once. Comments on this clone: No antigen is known for it.

The V end lost 0 bases, the J end lost 2 bases, and 11 bases lay between the germline ends. CDR3 length: 15 residues. CDR1 and CDR2 from the germline V gene are SGHRS and YFSETQ. Analyses pooled second doses at about 4 or about 12 weeks. Study-wide points: With dominance at 160-218 and 743-854, vaccine-associated CD4 TCRs spanned spike. Most donors were white British and more were female, and clonal diversity was possibly underestimated.

The sample here was peripheral blood, taken 28 days after the second AZD1222 dose. The V and J genes are TRBV5-1 and TRBJ2-5; unclear D gene. This receptor was obtained from an adult who received the AZD1222 COVID-19 vaccine. CDR3 region: CASSLGIVQQETQYF. The DNA for the CDR3 is TGCGCCAGCAGCTTGGGGATCGTACAACAAGAGACCCAGTACTTC.